A single sample is the source of the 25 T cell receptor beta chains below, sequenced in a study of T-cell memory formation after mild COVID-19. TCRdb reanalysed the 5' RACE reads using MiXCR and keeps one entry per CDR3 protein. Here the sample spans nearly 250,000 distinct CDR3 sequences, 15% to 17% being singletons. The sequenced sample was PBMCs or a T cell subset sorted from them (not recorded which). These receptors were collected from an adult woman who had mild COVID-19 (a few samples of this study predate the infection). Cell type and time point are not known.

This clonotype was counted at least ten times. J is TRBJ1-3 and V is TRBV29-1; D not resolved. The CDR3 is 13 residues long. The V gene's germline CDR1 is SQVTM and CDR2 ANQGSEA. Deletions cut 0 bases from V and 4 bases from J, with 7 bases between. CDR3 amino acids: CSVEEGRGNTIYF. The CDR3 region has the DNA TGCAGCGTTGAAGAGGGGAGAGGAAACACCATATATTTT.

The genes are TRBV12-3 or TRBV12-4 and TRBJ1-2; D is possibly TRBD1 (6 bases). The CDR3 has 13 residues. V was cut by 1 base and J by 11 bases, with 14 bases left in between. CDR3 sequence reads: CASSLGGGRGYTF. The CDR3 nucleotides are TGTGCCAGCAGTTTAGGTGGGGGCCGGGGATACACCTTC.

V is TRBV7-2 and J is TRBJ2-7; D is perhaps TRBD1 or TRBD2 (5 bases each). Germline assignment: CDR1 SGHTA and CDR2 FQGNSA. This CDR3 has 15 amino acids. V lost 1 base to trimming and J lost 0 bases, with 10 bases between them. The CDR3: CASSLGGYLSYEQYF. The CDR3 DNA reads TGTGCCAGCAGCTTAGGGGGGTACCTCTCCTACGAGCAGTACTTC.

The sample holds a few counts of this clonotype. The V and J genes are TRBV20-1 and TRBJ1-2, with unresolved D. CDR3 length equals 14 residues. V lost 0 bases and J lost 4, with 12 bases in between. The germline CDR1 and CDR2 sequences are DFQATT and SNEGSKA (reference sequence). The CDR3 sequence is CSARDSWAGYGYTF. The CDR3 nucleotides are TGCAGTGCTAGAGATAGCTGGGCGGGCTATGGCTACACCTTC.

The chain links TRBV7-2 to TRBJ1-1, with D possibly TRBD1 on 6 matching bases. V shed 0 bases and J shed 7 bases, with 12 bases lying between them. There are 14 residues in the CDR3. From germline, CDR1 is SGHTA and CDR2 FQGNSA. DNA for the CDR3: TGTGCCAGCAGCTTAGCGCGGGGGCAGGGTGAAGCTTTCTTT. Protein: CASSLARGQGEAFF.

V and J are TRBV9 and TRBJ2-2, with D tentatively TRBD1 or TRBD2 (5 bases each). CDR1 and CDR2 (germline): SGDLS, YYNGEE. V was pared by 1 base and J by 4 bases, with 11 bases between. This CDR3 has 15 amino acids. CDR3 DNA sequence: TGTGCCAGCAGCGTATTGGGGGAGTCCACCGGGGAGCTGTTTTTT. As protein: CASSVLGESTGELFF.

This chain links TRBV7-9 with TRBJ1-5, with TRBD1 matching 9 bases. This CDR3 comprises 15 residues. Per germline, CDR1 SEHNR and CDR2 FQNEAQ (reference sequence). V dropped 5 bases and J dropped 6; count of bases not matched to a gene: 8. CDR3: CASSPGQGSGQPQHF. In DNA, the CDR3 is TGTGCCAGCAGCCCAGGACAGGGGAGCGGTCAGCCCCAGCATTTT.

In its sample, this clonotype was seen a few times. The chain couples TRBV5-1 to TRBJ1-5; 12 nucleotides match TRBD1. The CDR3 has 17 amino acids. Germline loops: CDR1 SGHRS, CDR2 YFSETQ. V was pared by 4 bases and J by 6 bases, with 11 bases of the junction left unmatched. DNA of the CDR3: TGCGCCAGCAGCCCAGATCGCCGGGACAGGGGGCCTCAGCCCCAGCATTTT. Its protein product is CASSPDRRDRGPQPQHF.

CDR3 protein: CASSVGPNPSYEQYF. Here the CDR3 DNA reads TGTGCCAGCAGCGTAGGGCCAAATCCCTCCTACGAGCAGTACTTC. The chain employs TRBV9 and TRBJ2-7; D call uncertain. V was pared by 0 bases and J by 0 bases, with 10 bases between. CDR1 SGDLS and CDR2 YYNGEE come from the germline V gene. The CDR3 contains 15 residues.

The table lists this clonotype with a few counts. V usage is TRBV30 and J usage is TRBJ1-4; D gene uncertain. Trimming pared 0 bases from V and 8 bases from J, leaving 10 bases between. Germline CDR1 reads GTSNPN; CDR2 reads SVGIG (reference sequence). The CDR3 has 13 amino acids. The CDR3 loop is CAWSVSPREKLFF. Written as DNA, the CDR3 is TGTGCCTGGAGTGTCTCCCCGAGGGAAAAACTGTTTTTT.

Only a few counts were recorded for this clonotype. The chain has TRBV5-1 and TRBJ1-4; the D is unclear. In germline, CDR1 is SGHRS, CDR2 YFSETQ. Trimming left V 0 bases short and J 4 bases short, with 4 bases between. The CDR3 covers 13 residues. The CDR3 DNA reads TGCGCCAGCAGCTTGGAGGGTAATGAAAAACTGTTTTTT. Protein: CASSLEGNEKLFF.

The J gene is TRBJ2-3, the V gene TRBV5-1; perhaps TRBD1 as D (6 bases). CDR1 is SGHRS, CDR2 YFSETQ, per germline. The CDR3 totals 16 residues. Trimming shortened V by 2 bases and J by 2 bases, and 15 bases separated the two germline ends. The CDR3 protein is CASSFSGHLFTDTQYF. The DNA of the CDR3 is TGCGCCAGCAGCTTTTCGGGACACCTATTCACAGATACGCAGTATTTT.

There are a few counts of this clonotype. The chain employs TRBV4-2 and TRBJ2-7, with 7 bases identical to TRBD2. Trimming removed 2 bases from V and 5 bases from J; junction bases left unmatched: 9. CDR1 and CDR2 from the germline V gene are LGHNA and YNFKEQ. This CDR3 has 15 residues. The CDR3 reads CASSQPTGLFDEQYF. In DNA form, the CDR3 reads TGTGCCAGCAGCCAACCCACGGGACTATTCGACGAGCAGTACTTC.

The V gene is TRBV7-9, the J gene TRBJ2-3, with 7 nucleotides matching TRBD2. The germline CDR1 and CDR2 sequences are SEHNR and FQNEAQ (reference sequence). The CDR3 spans 16 residues. The ends lost 4 bases at V and 0 bases at J; junction bases unmatched: 7. CDR3 bases: TGTGCCAGCAGCTGGCCCGGGACTAAAAGCACAGATACGCAGTATTTT. It yields the protein CASSWPGTKSTDTQYF. The variable domain in full, with the rest retrieved from reference TRBV7-9 and TRBJ2-3, is DTGVSQNPRHKITKRGQNVTFRCDPISEHNRLYWYRQTLGQGPEFLTYFQNEAQLEKSRLLSDRFSAERPKGSFSTLEIQRTEQGDSAMYLCASSWPGTKSTDTQYFGPGTRLTVL.

This clonotype was seen only a few times. The J gene is TRBJ2-1, the V gene TRBV5-1; TRBD2 matches at 8 bases. Germline V lookup: CDR1 SGHRS, CDR2 YFSETQ. This CDR3 comprises 16 residues. V lost 0 bases and J lost 2; bases outside the gene matches: 4. This chain's CDR3 is CASSLVSGEAYNEQFF. In DNA form, the CDR3 reads TGCGCCAGCAGCTTGGTTAGCGGGGAAGCCTACAATGAGCAGTTCTTC.

In its sample, this clonotype was seen a few times. The chain recombines TRBV19 with TRBJ1-5; no reliable D call. This CDR3 has 19 amino acids. The germline CDR1 and CDR2 sequences are LNHDA and SQIVND (reference sequence). The V end lost 2 bases, the J end lost 0 bases, and 20 bases lay between the germline ends. This chain's CDR3 is CASSIRPETRNYSNQPQHF. Written as DNA, the CDR3 is TGTGCCAGTAGTATACGGCCAGAGACAAGAAATTATAGCAATCAGCCCCAGCATTTT. The variable domain in full, with the rest retrieved from reference TRBV19 and TRBJ1-5, is DGGITQSPKYLFRKEGQNVTLSCEQNLNHDAMYWYRQDPGQGLRLIYYSQIVNDFQKGDIAEGYSVSREKKESFPLTVTSAQKNPTAFYLCASSIRPETRNYSNQPQHFGDGTRLSIL.

This chain links TRBV5-1 with TRBJ1-3; 7 nucleotides match TRBD1. The germline gives CDR1 SGHRS, CDR2 YFSETQ. This CDR3 is 16 amino acids long. Trimming took 0 bases from V and 0 from J; bases not matched to a gene: 3. CDR3 DNA sequence: TGCGCCAGCAGCTTGGTAACAGGGGTCTCTGGAAACACCATATATTTT. Protein sequence: CASSLVTGVSGNTIYF.

The chain couples TRBV5-1 to TRBJ2-1, with 10 bases identical to TRBD2. The germline V gene has CDR1 SGHRS and CDR2 YFSETQ. The CDR3 runs to 14 residues. Germline trimming cut 4 bases from V and 7 bases from J; bases unmatched to any gene: 5. The DNA for the CDR3 is TGCGCCAGCAGCCGAGCGGGAGGGCCGAATGAGCAGTTCTTC. The encoded protein is CASSRAGGPNEQFF. The whole variable domain, filled in from reference TRBV5-1 and TRBJ2-1, reads KAGVTQTPRYLIKTRGQQVTLSCSPISGHRSVSWYQQTPGQGLQFLFEYFSETQRNKGNFPGRFSGRQFSNSRSEMNVSTLELGDSALYLCASSRAGGPNEQFFGPGTRLTVL.

The V call is TRBV14, the J call TRBJ2-7; no reliable D call. The length of the CDR3 is 15 residues. Germline V gene data show CDR1 as SGHDN and CDR2 as FVKESK. Trimming stripped 1 base from V and 3 bases from J, with 13 bases between. The CDR3 loop reads CASSQVELGLYEQYF. The CDR3 nucleotides are TGTGCCAGCAGCCAAGTCGAGTTAGGGCTCTACGAGCAGTACTTC.

The chain is built from TRBV5-1 and TRBJ1-2; D is uncertain. V lost 3 bases to trimming and J lost 4 bases, with 16 bases between them. Looked up from germline, CDR1 is SGHRS and CDR2 is YFSETQ. CDR3 length: 15 amino acids. The CDR3 loop reads CASSSPGIKGYGYTF. The CDR3 DNA follows: TGCGCCAGCAGCTCCCCGGGGATTAAGGGCTATGGCTACACCTTC. Combining the CDR3 with reference TRBV5-1 and TRBJ1-2 gives the whole variable domain KAGVTQTPRYLIKTRGQQVTLSCSPISGHRSVSWYQQTPGQGLQFLFEYFSETQRNKGNFPGRFSGRQFSNSRSEMNVSTLELGDSALYLCASSSPGIKGYGYTFGSGTRLTVV.

The sample holds a few counts of this clonotype. V and J are TRBV7-9 and TRBJ2-5; D uncertain. The CDR3 extends over 13 amino acids. Germline V gives CDR1 SEHNR, CDR2 FQNEAQ (reference sequence). V was shortened by 1 base and J by 5 bases, with 8 bases between the two germline ends. The CDR3 coding sequence is TGTGCCAGCAGCTTAGGGACCAGCGAGACCCAGTACTTC. Its protein is CASSLGTSETQYF.

There are many counts of this clonotype. The V and J genes are TRBV5-1 and TRBJ2-4, with 7 bases that match TRBD1. Germline CDR1 is SGHRS and CDR2 is YFSETQ. This CDR3 comprises 12 residues. Trimming took 3 bases from V and 14 from J; bases not matched to a gene: 8. DNA for the CDR3: TGCGCCAGCAGCTGGGAAGGACAGGCAAAGTACTTC. Its translation: CASSWEGQAKYF.

This clonotype was seen a handful of times. This chain links TRBV3-1 with TRBJ1-1; D is unclear. V lost 5 bases and J lost 4, with 11 bases in between. The CDR3 is 13 residues long. Germline assignment: CDR1 LGHDT and CDR2 YNNKEL (reference sequence). This CDR3 is CASSFGRGTEAFF. Here the CDR3 DNA reads TGTGCCAGCAGCTTCGGCCGGGGCACTGAAGCTTTCTTT.

The chain has TRBV12-3 or TRBV12-4 and TRBJ2-4; no clear D. Trimming cost V 3 bases and J 0 bases, with 9 bases left between them. CDR3 length equals 15 residues. CDR3 in amino acids: CASSFGQLAKNIQYF. DNA for the CDR3: TGTGCCAGCAGTTTCGGTCAGCTAGCCAAAAACATTCAGTACTTC.

The genes are TRBV12-3 or TRBV12-4 and TRBJ2-4, with D possibly called TRBD1 or TRBD2 (7 bases each). The CDR3 sequence is 20 residues long. Trimming removed 1 base at V and 0 bases at J, with 22 bases between. CDR3 residues: CASSLGRGRGGQTAKNIQYF. The DNA of the CDR3 is TGTGCCAGCAGTTTAGGACGGGGCAGGGGGGGCCAGACAGCCAAAAACATTCAGTACTTC.